This T cell receptor (beta chain) appears in the sequencing data of a study of cytomegalovirus exposure and HLA in healthy donors. Broader study findings: Of the V segments, some could not be distinguished, including TRBV6-2 and TRBV6-3, and were excluded.

PCR was performed using 60 Vbeta and 13 Jbeta primers. Using immunoSEQ multiplex PCR, the repertoire was profiled, and TCRdb retains in-frame clones only, with some absent. The top ten hold about 3% of the sample, which has approximately 100,000 clones, roughly 78% seen once. Of note for this clone: Its specificity is not known.

The V and J ends lost 3 bases and 8 bases respectively, with 19 bases between them. The germline V gene has CDR1 MNHEY and CDR2 SMNVEV (reference sequence). The CDR3 is 16 amino acids. The J gene is TRBJ1-4, the V gene TRBV27; D ambiguous. The source of this sequence is a woman aged 40 to 50 in good health and CMV-seronegative. The sequenced sample was PBMCs. CDR3 sequence: CASSFSGRVDYEKLFF. The CDR3 DNA is TGTGCCAGCAGTTTCTCGGGAAGGGTGGACTACGAAAAACTGTTTTTT. Full variable domain (rest looked up from reference TRBV27 and TRBJ1-4): EAQVTQNPRYLITVTGKKLTVTCSQNMNHEYMSWYRQDPGLGLRQIYYSMNVEVTDKGDVPEGYKVSRKEKRNFPLILESPSPNQTSLYFCASSFSGRVDYEKLFFGSGTQLSVL.